This T cell receptor beta chain was documented in a study of OX40 agonist ivuxolimab in advanced cancers. Study-level information: Checkpoint inhibitors had been given previously to 35% to 50% of patients.

This clone was found once. The antigen remains undetermined. Whole-study findings and limits: Low normalized T-cell clonal expansion also characterized some of the nonresponders. At 0.1 to 3.0 mg/kg and by week 6, CD4+ and CD8+ T cells in the blood had expanded clonally.

Per germline, CDR1 GTSNPN and CDR2 SVGIG (reference sequence). This CDR3 has 15 residues. Trimming removed 5 bases from V and 0 bases from J, with 16 bases in between. The table came from immunoSEQ multiplex PCR; TCRdb's copy has only in-frame clones and leaves some out. Found here are fewer than 80,000 clones, approximately 84% of them singletons; the top ten hold over 7.5%. Sampled blood was obtained at baseline, cycle 4 day 1, and cycle 7 day 1. The sequence was collected from an adult with an advanced solid tumor such as melanoma, head and neck, liver or kidney cancer. V gene TRBV30 combines with J gene TRBJ1-1, with a possible D match to TRBD1 (5 bases). The starting material was CD4+ or CD8+ T cells sorted from blood, obtained in a trial of the OX40 agonist ivuxolimab. The CDR3 loop reads CAWGRQGSLNTEAFF. In DNA form, the CDR3 reads TGTGCCTGGGGGAGGCAGGGAAGTCTGAACACTGAAGCTTTCTTT. Complete variable domain (other parts from reference TRBV30 and TRBJ1-1): SQTIHQWPATLVQPVGSPLSLECTVEGTSNPNLYWYRQAAGRGLQLLFYSVGIGQISSEVPQNLSASRPQDRQFILSSKKLLLSDSGFYLCAWGRQGSLNTEAFFGQGTRLTVV.